What follows describes a single T cell receptor (beta chain). The antigen it binds to is not known. Base quality data are lacking; no much larger clone is found one base away. The data were obtained in a study of blood T cells in healthy people across ages (dated by TCRdb to the mid-2010s). Broadly, across the study: In model experiments, roughly one uniquely barcoded TCR beta cDNA molecule per two T cells was captured by template switching. Donors were grouped into four age groups: young (average about 15 years), middle-aged (39), aged (about 59) and long-lived (around 80). To avoid experimental bias, donors of different ages were distributed randomly across sequencing lanes. To track age-related changes in TCR beta repertoire diversity, the study relied on deep sequencing normalized with unique cDNA molecular identifiers. The study analyzed two additional independent replicas of 1 million unique cDNA reads from the same blood draw for two donors, one aged 18 to 30 and one aged 80 or older.

Donors were 35 to 40 systemically healthy Caucasian individuals from Russia aged roughly 6 to 100 years. Each donor gave 9 to 10 milliliters of peripheral blood, collected into EDTA-treated Vacutainer tubes. PBMCs were isolated by Ficoll-Paque density-gradient centrifugation, with at least 7 million obtained per sample. Total RNA was extracted from PBMCs with Trizol reagent, with at least 5 micrograms obtained per sample. The percentages of naive CD45RAhigh/CD27high T cells were determined by flow cytometry on a PBMC aliquot from every donor. Measured from the cysteine to the phenylalanine, the CDR3 is 15 residues long. Only CDR3 DNA remains: 45 bases, in frame from the first base. Ends trimmed: V by 1 base, J by 2 bases; bases unmatched to a gene: 4. The germline V gene (reference sequence) provides CDR1 DFQATT and CDR2 SNEGSKA. The paper's findings and limits, for the study overall: Because the CMV infection status of the donors was unknown, age-related changes in expanded clonotypes may potentially have been confounded. Compared with the aged group, the long-lived group had more naive CD4+ T cells, fewer expanded clones and increased TCR diversity, a pattern suggesting age selection. Observed TCR beta diversity per million T cells fell roughly linearly with age, and a significant reduction was already apparent by age approximately 40. Estimates of total diversity based on one million sequenced T cells were considered lower bounds and underestimates. The percentage of naive T cells measured by flow cytometry correlated strongly with observed TCR beta diversity. Since profiling was done on bulk unsorted PBMCs, naive and antigen-experienced compartments could not be conclusively compared.

Library prep was done by 5' RACE. The sequencer was an Illumina HiSeq 2500. A second PCR of roughly 6 to 11 cycles was run with a J-beta primer mix and a sample-barcoded 5' primer. A template-switch 5' adaptor carrying 12 random nucleotides introduced a unique molecular identifier onto each TCR beta cDNA molecule. Each sample yielded at least 3 million CDR3-containing paired-end reads. The Mint cDNA synthesis kit, primed by a TRBC-specific oligonucleotide, was used to synthesize first-strand cDNA from all RNA. After uracil-DNA glycosylase treatment, a first 18-cycle PCR used universal primers M1SS and BC2_uni_R on all cDNA. The study's own analysis went as follows. For normalization, 1 million high-quality reads, each with a distinct molecular identifier, were randomly selected from each sample. Instead of being binned into consensus sequences, reads that shared molecular identifiers were thrown out. MiTCR, run with a Q25 quality threshold and the strictest error-elimination algorithm, handled CDR3 identification, clonotype clustering and error correction. Lower-bound total TCR beta diversity was estimated with a nonparametric unseen species model using Euler transformation. TCRdb reworked the public reads: Q25 trimming with fastp, MiXCR clone assembly, productive beta chains retained. Merged by CDR3 protein, the rows form single entries marked with the most common genes and DNA. These V and J calls derive from TCRdb rather than the authors' analysis. This sample has just under 750,000 distinct CDR3 sequences in its table, and 20% to 25% of those were observed once. About 22% of the sample goes to the ten largest clones.

The TCR was taken from a man between 65 and 85 years old in good health. The receptor chain draws on TRBV20-1 and TRBJ2-7, with 11 junctional bases fitting TRBD2. Sequenced material: blood. The CDR3 region: CSARAILAGAYEQYF. The DNA sequence is given as TGCAGTGCTAGAGCGATACTAGCGGGGGCCTACGAGCAGTACTTC.